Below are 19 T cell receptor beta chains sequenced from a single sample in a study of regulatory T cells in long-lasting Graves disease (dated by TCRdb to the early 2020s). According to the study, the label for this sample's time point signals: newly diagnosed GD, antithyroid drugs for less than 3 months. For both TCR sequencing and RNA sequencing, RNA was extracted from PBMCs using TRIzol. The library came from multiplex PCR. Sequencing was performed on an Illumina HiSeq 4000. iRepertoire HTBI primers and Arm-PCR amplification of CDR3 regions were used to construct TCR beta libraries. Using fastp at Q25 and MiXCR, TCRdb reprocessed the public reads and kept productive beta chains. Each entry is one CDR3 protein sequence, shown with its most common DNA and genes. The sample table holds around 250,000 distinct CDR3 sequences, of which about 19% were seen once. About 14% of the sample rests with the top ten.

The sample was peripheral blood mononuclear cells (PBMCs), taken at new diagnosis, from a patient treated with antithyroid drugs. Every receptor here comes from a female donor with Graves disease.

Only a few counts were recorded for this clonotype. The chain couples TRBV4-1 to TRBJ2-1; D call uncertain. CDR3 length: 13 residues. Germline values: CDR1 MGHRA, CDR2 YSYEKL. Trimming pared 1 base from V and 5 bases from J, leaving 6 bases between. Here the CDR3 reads CASSQGGDNEQFF. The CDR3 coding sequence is TGCGCCAGCAGCCAAGGGGGTGACAATGAGCAGTTCTTC.

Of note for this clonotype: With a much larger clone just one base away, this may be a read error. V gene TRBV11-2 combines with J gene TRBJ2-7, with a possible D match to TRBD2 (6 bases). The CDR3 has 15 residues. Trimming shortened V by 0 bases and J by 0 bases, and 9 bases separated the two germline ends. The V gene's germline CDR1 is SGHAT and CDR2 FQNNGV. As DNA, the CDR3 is TGTGCCAGCAGCTTAGAGCACGGGAGCTCCTACGAGCAGTACTTC. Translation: CASSLEHGSSYEQYF.

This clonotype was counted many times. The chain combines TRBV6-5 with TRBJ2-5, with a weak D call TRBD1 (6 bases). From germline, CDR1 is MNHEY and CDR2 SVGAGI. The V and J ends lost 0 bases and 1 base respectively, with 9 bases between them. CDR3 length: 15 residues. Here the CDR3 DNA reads TGTGCCAGCAGTTACTCGATAGGGGGCCAAGAGACCCAGTACTTC. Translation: CASSYSIGGQETQYF.

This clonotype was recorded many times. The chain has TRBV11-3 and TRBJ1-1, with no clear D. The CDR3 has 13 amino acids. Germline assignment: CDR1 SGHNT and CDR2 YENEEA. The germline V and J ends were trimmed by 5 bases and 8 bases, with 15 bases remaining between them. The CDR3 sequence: CASSLDFISEAFF. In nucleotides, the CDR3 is TGTGCCAGCAGCCTGGACTTTATATCCGAAGCTTTCTTT.

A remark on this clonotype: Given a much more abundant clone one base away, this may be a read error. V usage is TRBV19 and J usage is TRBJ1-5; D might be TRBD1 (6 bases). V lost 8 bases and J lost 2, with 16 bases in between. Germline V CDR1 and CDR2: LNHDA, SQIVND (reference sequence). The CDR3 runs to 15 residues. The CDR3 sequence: CASGPGEGGNQPQHF. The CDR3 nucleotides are TGTGCCAGTGGTCCAGGGGAAGGTGGCAATCAGCCCCAGCATTTT.

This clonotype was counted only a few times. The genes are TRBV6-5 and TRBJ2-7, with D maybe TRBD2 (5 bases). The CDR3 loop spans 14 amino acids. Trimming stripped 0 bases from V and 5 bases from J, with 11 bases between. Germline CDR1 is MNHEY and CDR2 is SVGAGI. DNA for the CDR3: TGTGCCAGCAGTTACTCGTCGGGGTTCCACGAGCAGTACTTC. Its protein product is CASSYSSGFHEQYF.

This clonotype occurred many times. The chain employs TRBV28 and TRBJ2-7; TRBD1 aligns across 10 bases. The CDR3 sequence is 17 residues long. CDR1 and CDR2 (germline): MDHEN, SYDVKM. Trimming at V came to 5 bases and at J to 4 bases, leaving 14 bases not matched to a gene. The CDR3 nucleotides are TGTGCCAGCAGTACATTTACGGGACAGGGGCGTATATACGAGCAGTACTTC. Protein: CASSTFTGQGRIYEQYF.

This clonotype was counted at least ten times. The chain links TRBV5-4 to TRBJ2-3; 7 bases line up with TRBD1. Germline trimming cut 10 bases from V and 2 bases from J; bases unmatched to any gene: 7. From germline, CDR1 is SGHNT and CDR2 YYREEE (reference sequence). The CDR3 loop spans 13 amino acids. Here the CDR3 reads CAVGQDITDTQYF. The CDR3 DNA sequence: TGTGCCGTTGGACAGGACATCACAGATACGCAGTATTTT.

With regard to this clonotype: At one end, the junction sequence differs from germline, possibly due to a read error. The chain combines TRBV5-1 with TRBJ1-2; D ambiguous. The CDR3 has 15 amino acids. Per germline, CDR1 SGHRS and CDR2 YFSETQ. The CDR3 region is CASSNEVRSPGGYTF. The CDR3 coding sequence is TGTGCCAGCAGCAACGAGGTCCGGAGCCCTGGAGGCTACACCTTC.

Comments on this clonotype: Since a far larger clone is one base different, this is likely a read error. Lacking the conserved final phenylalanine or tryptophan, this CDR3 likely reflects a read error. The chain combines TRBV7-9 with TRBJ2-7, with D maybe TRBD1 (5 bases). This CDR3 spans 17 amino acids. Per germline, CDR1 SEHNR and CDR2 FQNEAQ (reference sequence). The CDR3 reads CASSRTRTKTSLYEQYL. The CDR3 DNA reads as TGCGCCAGCAGCAGGACAAGGACAAAAACAAGCCTCTACGAGCAGTACCTC.

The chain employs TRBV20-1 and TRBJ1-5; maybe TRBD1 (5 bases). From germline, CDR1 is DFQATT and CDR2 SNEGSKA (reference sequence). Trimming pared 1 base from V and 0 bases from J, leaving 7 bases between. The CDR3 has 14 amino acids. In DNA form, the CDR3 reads TGCAGTGCTAGAGGGGGCCGTAGCAATCAGCCCCAGCATTTT. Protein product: CSARGGRSNQPQHF.

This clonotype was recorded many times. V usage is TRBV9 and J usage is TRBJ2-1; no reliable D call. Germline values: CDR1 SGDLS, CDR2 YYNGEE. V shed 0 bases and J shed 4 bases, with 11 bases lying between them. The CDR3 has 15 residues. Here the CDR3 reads CASSVVGLAYNEQFF. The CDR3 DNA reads TGTGCCAGCAGCGTAGTCGGTTTGGCTTACAATGAGCAGTTCTTC.

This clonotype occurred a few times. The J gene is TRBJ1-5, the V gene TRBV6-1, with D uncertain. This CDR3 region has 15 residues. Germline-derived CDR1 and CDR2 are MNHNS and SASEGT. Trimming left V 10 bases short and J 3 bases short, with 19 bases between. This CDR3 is CATREGRWNNQPQHF. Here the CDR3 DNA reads TGTGCCACAAGGGAGGGTCGGTGGAACAATCAGCCCCAGCATTTT.

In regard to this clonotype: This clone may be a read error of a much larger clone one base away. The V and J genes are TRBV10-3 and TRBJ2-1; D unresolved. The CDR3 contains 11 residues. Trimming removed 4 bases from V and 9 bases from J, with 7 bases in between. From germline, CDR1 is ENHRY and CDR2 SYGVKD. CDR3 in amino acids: CAISGDIEQFF. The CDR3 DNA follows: TGTGCCATCAGTGGCGACATTGAGCAGTTCTTC.

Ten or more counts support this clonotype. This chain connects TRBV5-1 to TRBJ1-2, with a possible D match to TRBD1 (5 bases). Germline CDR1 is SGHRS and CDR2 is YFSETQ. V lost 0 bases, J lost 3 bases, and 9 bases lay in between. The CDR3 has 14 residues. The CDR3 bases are TGCGCCAGCAGCTTGGTGGGGCCAGACTATGGCTACACCTTC. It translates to CASSLVGPDYGYTF.

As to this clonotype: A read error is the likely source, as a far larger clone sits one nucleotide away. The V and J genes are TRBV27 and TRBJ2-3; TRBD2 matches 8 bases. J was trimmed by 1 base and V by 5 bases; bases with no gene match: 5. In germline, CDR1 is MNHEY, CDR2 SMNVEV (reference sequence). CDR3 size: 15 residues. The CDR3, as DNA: TGTGCCAGCAGTCCGGGAGGGCAGGGCACAGATACGCAGTATTTT. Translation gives CASSPGGQGTDTQYF.

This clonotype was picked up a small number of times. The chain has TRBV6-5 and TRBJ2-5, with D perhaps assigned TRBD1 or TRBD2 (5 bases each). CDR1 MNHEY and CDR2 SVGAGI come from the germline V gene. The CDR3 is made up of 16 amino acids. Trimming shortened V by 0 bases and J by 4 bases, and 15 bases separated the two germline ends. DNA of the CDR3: TGTGCCAGCAGTTACTCGAGTGGGGGTCCCATAGAGACCCAGTACTTC. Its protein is CASSYSSGGPIETQYF.

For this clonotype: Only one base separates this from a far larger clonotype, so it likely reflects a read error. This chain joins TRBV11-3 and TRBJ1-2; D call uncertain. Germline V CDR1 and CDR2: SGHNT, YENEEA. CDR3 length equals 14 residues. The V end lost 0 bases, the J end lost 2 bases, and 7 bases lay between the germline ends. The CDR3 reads CASSLEGRNYGYTF. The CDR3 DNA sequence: TGTGCCAGCAGCTTAGAAGGTAGAAACTATGGCTACACCTTC.

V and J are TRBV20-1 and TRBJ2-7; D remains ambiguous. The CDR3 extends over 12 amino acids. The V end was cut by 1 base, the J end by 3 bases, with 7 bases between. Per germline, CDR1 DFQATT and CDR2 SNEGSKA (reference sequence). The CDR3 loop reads CSARVNNYEQYF. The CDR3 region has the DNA TGCAGTGCTAGAGTAAACAACTACGAGCAGTACTTC.